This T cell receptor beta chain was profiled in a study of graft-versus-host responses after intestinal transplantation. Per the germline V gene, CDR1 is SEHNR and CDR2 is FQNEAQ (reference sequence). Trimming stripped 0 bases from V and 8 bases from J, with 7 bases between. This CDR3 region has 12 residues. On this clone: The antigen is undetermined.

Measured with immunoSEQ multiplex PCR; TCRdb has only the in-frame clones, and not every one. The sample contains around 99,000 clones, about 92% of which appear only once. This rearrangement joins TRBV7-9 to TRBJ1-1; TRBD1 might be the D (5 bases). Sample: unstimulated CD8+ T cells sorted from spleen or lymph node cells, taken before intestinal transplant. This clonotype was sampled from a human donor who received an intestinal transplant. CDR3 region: CASSLAGAEAFF. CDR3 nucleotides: TGTGCCAGCAGCTTAGCAGGGGCAGAAGCTTTCTTT.